This passage covers 32 T cell receptor beta chains from one sample sequenced in a study of tissue T cells after allogeneic stem cell transplantation. Measured with immunoSEQ multiplex PCR; TCRdb has only the in-frame clones, and not every one. The repertoire has about 28,000 clones, less than 90% of them found once; the top ten carry 3.5% to 4.5%. The sequencing here drew on blood, taken before transplantation. The receptors here all came from a woman aged 18 to 55 who later had graft-versus-host disease after an allogeneic stem cell transplant.

The rearrangement links TRBV3-1 (or the pseudogene TRBV3-2) to TRBJ1-2; no clear D. The CDR3 runs 14 residues. The V gene's germline CDR1 is LGHDT and CDR2 YNNKEL (reference sequence). With 3 bases removed from V and 4 bases from J, the gap between germline ends came to 12 bases. CDR3 nucleotide sequence: TGTGCCAGCAGCCAGAGAGAAGGGCTCTATGGCTACACCTTC. Translation: CASSQREGLYGYTF.

V is TRBV29-1 and J is TRBJ1-2; D remains unclear. CDR1 and CDR2 (germline): SQVTM, ANQGSEA. CDR3 size: 13 residues. V was pared by 4 bases and J by 0 bases, with 9 bases between. The CDR3 protein is CSVVPVSNYGYTF. The CDR3 nucleotides read TGCAGCGTTGTCCCCGTATCTAACTATGGCTACACCTTC.

This chain joins TRBV6-5 and TRBJ1-1; 11 bases match TRBD1. V gave up 2 bases and J gave up 4 bases; unmatched junction bases: 3. CDR1 and CDR2 from the germline V gene are MNHEY and SVGAGI. The CDR3 loop spans 15 amino acids. CDR3 loop: CASSYQGQGGTEAFF. As DNA, the CDR3 is TGTGCCAGCAGTTACCAGGGACAGGGGGGCACTGAAGCTTTCTTT.

The rearrangement links TRBV4-1 to TRBJ2-1, with D tentatively TRBD1 (6 bases). From germline, CDR1 is MGHRA and CDR2 YSYEKL. The CDR3 runs 15 residues. Between the trimmed V and J ends, which lost 4 bases and 1 base, there was a span of 11 bases. The CDR3: CASSLSRGSYNEQFF. DNA of the CDR3: TGCGCCAGCAGCCTATCCAGGGGATCCTACAATGAGCAGTTCTTC.

The chain recombines TRBV5-6 with TRBJ2-2, with D possibly matching TRBD1 (6 bases). Germline values: CDR1 SGHDT, CDR2 YYEEEE. Trimming took 2 bases from V and 1 from J, leaving 12 bases between them. The CDR3 contains 16 residues. Written as DNA, the CDR3 is TGTGCCAGCAGCTTCCGACAGGTACTGAACACCGGGGAGCTGTTTTTT. Its protein is CASSFRQVLNTGELFF.

The chain links TRBV4-1 to TRBJ2-7, with TRBD2 matching 9 bases. From germline, CDR1 is MGHRA and CDR2 YSYEKL. The CDR3 is 15 residues long. Trimming cost V 4 bases and J 2 bases; bases outside gene matches: 6. Here the CDR3 DNA reads TGCGCCAGCAGCCCAACCTGGACTAGCGCCTACGAGCAGTACTTC. This sequence encodes CASSPTWTSAYEQYF.

This clone has more than one count but fewer than ten. V is TRBV5-1 and J is TRBJ2-5; no firm D call. Germline assignment: CDR1 SGHRS and CDR2 YFSETQ. V lost 4 bases and J lost 2, with 9 bases in between. This CDR3 spans 13 amino acids. DNA for the CDR3: TGCGCCAGCAGCCGAGAGGTTCAAGAGACCCAGTACTTC. This codes for CASSREVQETQYF.

The genes are TRBV5-1 and TRBJ1-1; D ambiguous. CDR1 is SGHRS, CDR2 YFSETQ, per germline. V gave up 0 bases and J gave up 7 bases, with 7 bases separating them. The CDR3 is 12 amino acids. DNA of the CDR3: TGCGCCAGCAGCTTGGGAGAATTTGAAGCTTTCTTT. Protein product: CASSLGEFEAFF.

The CDR3 loop reads CASRLAGVHNEQFF. In DNA, the CDR3 is TGCGCCAGCAGACTAGCGGGGGTCCACAATGAGCAGTTCTTC. The chain links TRBV10-2 to TRBJ2-1; 11 bases fit TRBD2. The CDR3 length is 14 residues. The germline V gene has CDR1 WSHSY and CDR2 SAAADI. V dropped 6 bases and J dropped 5; count of bases not matched to a gene: 3.

The chain employs TRBV4-2 and TRBJ2-7; TRBD2 might be the D (6 bases). This CDR3 is 16 amino acids long. Trimming removed 4 bases at V and 3 bases at J, with 19 bases between. Per the germline V gene, CDR1 is LGHNA and CDR2 is YNFKEQ. The CDR3 sequence is CASSPEAGGYDYEQYF. CDR3 bases: TGTGCCAGCAGCCCAGAGGCCGGGGGTTACGACTACGAGCAGTACTTC.

V and J are TRBV19 and TRBJ2-7; D is uncertain. The V end lost 5 bases, the J end lost 11 bases, and 19 bases lay between the germline ends. The CDR3 spans 13 residues. Germline assignment: CDR1 LNHDA and CDR2 SQIVND (reference sequence). This chain's CDR3 is CASSSQGAVEKYF. In nucleotides, the CDR3 is TGTGCCAGTAGTTCCCAAGGTGCCGTGGAGAAGTACTTC.

The J gene is TRBJ2-1, the V gene TRBV21-1; TRBD2 reflects the table's D call only, with no check against the DNA. TRBV21-1 is assigned pseudogene status. The CDR3 contains 13 residues. CDR3 amino acids: CASSKVWRRPCFF. For the CDR3, the DNA is TGTGCCAGCAGCAAAGTATGGCGGCGGCCGTGTTTCTTC.

The chain employs TRBV6-1 and TRBJ1-6, with D possibly TRBD1 on 6 matching bases. The germline gives CDR1 MNHNS, CDR2 SASEGT. The ends were cut back, 4 bases at V and 6 bases at J, with 16 bases in the middle. The CDR3 contains 16 residues. CDR3 region: CASSGGGGASNSPLHF. The CDR3 bases are TGTGCCAGCAGTGGAGGGGGGGGAGCTTCTAATTCACCCCTCCACTTT.

V and J are TRBV28 and TRBJ2-1; the D gene could be TRBD1 or TRBD2 (6 bases each). The CDR3 contains 15 residues. Germline CDR1 is MDHEN and CDR2 is SYDVKM. V shed 2 bases and J shed 5 bases, with 13 bases lying between them. CDR3 sequence: CASSLSPGADNEQFF. The CDR3 nucleotides read TGTGCCAGCAGTTTAAGTCCGGGGGCGGACAATGAGCAGTTCTTC.

The V call is TRBV5-1, the J call TRBJ2-1, with D maybe TRBD1 (6 bases). V was clipped by 3 bases and J by 5 bases, with 15 bases between them. Germline CDR1 SGHRS, CDR2 YFSETQ. The CDR3 runs to 15 residues. The CDR3 loop reads CASSSQGLFNNEQFF. The DNA for the CDR3 is TGCGCCAGCAGCTCACAGGGTCTATTCAACAATGAGCAGTTCTTC.

V usage is TRBV23-1 and J usage is TRBJ1-2; no reliable D call. TRBV23-1 is classed as an ORF, of uncertain function. This CDR3 has 14 amino acids. V lost 1 base, J lost 4 bases, and 10 bases lay in between. The CDR3: CASSQLGDRYGYTF. CDR3 nucleotides: TGCGCCAGCAGTCAATTAGGTGACCGCTATGGCTACACCTTC.

The chain uses TRBV6-5 and TRBJ1-2; D is uncertain. Trimming removed 2 bases from V and 7 bases from J, with 8 bases in between. Germline assignment: CDR1 MNHEY and CDR2 SVGAGI. This CDR3 contains 12 residues. CDR3 loop: CASSYLGAGYTF. The CDR3, as DNA: TGTGCCAGCAGTTACCTGGGTGCTGGCTACACCTTC.

The chain links TRBV30 to TRBJ1-2, with D perhaps TRBD1 (5 bases). V was trimmed by 2 bases and J by 4 bases, leaving 20 bases between them. CDR1 is GTSNPN, CDR2 SVGIG, per germline (reference sequence). CDR3 length: 16 amino acids. CDR3 in amino acids: CAWSPEMWGSVYGYTF. The CDR3 region has the DNA TGTGCCTGGAGTCCCGAAATGTGGGGGTCGGTCTATGGCTACACCTTC.

V usage is TRBV7-9 and J usage is TRBJ1-2; D is uncertain. Per germline, CDR1 SEHNR and CDR2 FQNEAQ (reference sequence). The CDR3 is made up of 14 amino acids. V shed 2 bases and J shed 4 bases, with 11 bases lying between them. CDR3 nucleotide sequence: TGTGCCAGCAGCTTACCACCAGACCCCTATGGCTACACCTTC. Its translation: CASSLPPDPYGYTF.

The chain has TRBV18 and TRBJ1-4, with D possibly TRBD1 on 5 matching bases. Germline CDR1 reads KGHSH; CDR2 reads LQKENI. This CDR3 has 13 residues. Trimming removed 2 bases from V and 8 bases from J, with 9 bases in between. This CDR3 is CASSPTEGEKLFF. The CDR3 nucleotides are TGTGCCAGCTCACCAACGGAGGGGGAAAAACTGTTTTTT.

The chain links TRBV6-5 to TRBJ1-2; D not resolved. Between the trimmed V and J ends, which lost 6 bases and 7 bases, there was a span of 21 bases. The germline gives CDR1 MNHEY, CDR2 SVGAGI. CDR3 length equals 15 residues. The CDR3 nucleotides read TGTGCCAGCAGCCCCCTCAACGGAGGGTTAGGTGGCTACACCTTC. This gives the protein CASSPLNGGLGGYTF.

The genes are TRBV6-1 and TRBJ2-1, with D perhaps matching TRBD1 or TRBD2 (6 bases each). Per the germline V gene, CDR1 is MNHNS and CDR2 is SASEGT. V lost 4 bases and J 7 bases, leaving 26 bases between the germline ends. CDR3 length: 18 residues. CDR3 residues: CASSGAGGPTPDLNEQFF. CDR3 nucleotides: TGTGCCAGCAGTGGAGCTGGGGGGCCTACCCCCGATTTGAATGAGCAGTTCTTC.

Relative to its sample, this clone is medium-sized. This sample includes further DNA sequences coding for the same CDR3. The V and J genes are TRBV5-1 and TRBJ1-2, with D hard to call. From germline, CDR1 is SGHRS and CDR2 YFSETQ. V was pared by 4 bases and J by 2 bases, with 9 bases between. This CDR3 region has 13 residues. In DNA form, the CDR3 reads TGCGCCAGCAGCCCAGGAGTAAACTATGGCTACACCTTC. It is translated as CASSPGVNYGYTF.

The chain couples TRBV5-1 to TRBJ2-5; a possible D gene is TRBD2 (6 bases). Trimming left V 5 bases short and J 2 bases short, with 10 bases between. CDR1 and CDR2 (germline): SGHRS, YFSETQ. The length of the CDR3 is 13 residues. DNA for the CDR3: TGCGCCAGCAGTGGGGGGAGTCAAGAGACCCAGTACTTC. Residues: CASSGGSQETQYF.

This chain joins TRBV7-9 and TRBJ2-1; 7 bases are a match to TRBD2. The V and J ends lost 1 base and 15 bases, in that order; junction bases with no gene match: 9. CDR3 length equals 13 residues. CDR1 is SEHNR, CDR2 FQNEAQ, per germline (reference sequence). CDR3 DNA sequence: TGTGCCAGCAGCTTAGAAATCTCGGGACTAAGGTTCTTC. This translates into CASSLEISGLRFF.

The chain carries TRBV5-5 and TRBJ2-5, with TRBD2 identical over 12 bases. Per germline, CDR1 SGHKS and CDR2 YYEKEE (reference sequence). The CDR3 is made up of 16 amino acids. The V and J ends lost 3 bases and 5 bases, in that order; junction bases with no gene match: 8. The DNA of the CDR3 is TGTGCCAGCAGCTCCCTAGCGGGGGGGCCCTCCGAGACCCAGTACTTC. Amino acid sequence: CASSSLAGGPSETQYF.

This clone was recorded only once. V and J are TRBV14 and TRBJ2-1; 10 bases align to TRBD1. The CDR3 runs 14 residues. From germline, CDR1 is SGHDN and CDR2 FVKESK. Trimming at V came to 4 bases and at J to 7 bases, leaving 4 bases not matched to a gene. CDR3 nucleotide sequence: TGTGCCAGCAGCCCCCGGGACAGGGGAAATGAGCAGTTCTTC. It codes for CASSPRDRGNEQFF. Combining the CDR3 with reference TRBV14 and TRBJ2-1 gives the whole variable domain EAGVTQFPSHSVIEKGQTVTLRCDPISGHDNLYWYRRVMGKEIKFLLHFVKESKQDESGMPNNRFLAERTGGTYSTLKVQPAELEDSGVYFCASSPRDRGNEQFFGPGTRLTVL.

This sequence joins TRBV6-2 or TRBV6-3 and TRBJ1-2; D gene uncertain. Per germline, CDR1 MNHEY and CDR2 SVGEGT. The CDR3 length is 14 residues. Between the trimmed V and J ends, which lost 4 bases and 8 bases, there was a span of 17 bases. The CDR3 DNA reads TGTGCCAGCAGTTTCCCGACATGGGCCCGAGGCTACACCTTC. It yields the protein CASSFPTWARGYTF.

This chain uses TRBV18 with TRBJ1-6; D is undetermined. V shed 6 bases and J shed 7 bases, with 16 bases lying between them. Germline V CDR1 and CDR2: KGHSH, LQKENI. The CDR3 runs to 15 residues. The CDR3 loop reads CASSMVGARNSPLHF. CDR3 nucleotides: TGTGCCAGCTCGATGGTTGGTGCTAGGAATTCACCCCTCCACTTT.

This clone was detected only a few times. This rearrangement joins TRBV7-9 to TRBJ2-7; a weak D match, TRBD2 (5 bases). This CDR3 has 17 residues. V lost 0 bases, J lost 0 bases, and 15 bases lay in between. CDR1 is SEHNR, CDR2 FQNEAQ, per germline (reference sequence). The CDR3: CASSLAPRLQSSYEQYF. The CDR3 region has the DNA TGTGCCAGCAGCTTAGCGCCGAGACTACAAAGCTCCTACGAGCAGTACTTC.

The gene calls are TRBV28 and TRBJ2-7, with 12 bases matching TRBD1. The CDR3 covers 16 residues. The J segment lost 7 bases and the V segment lost 7 bases, leaving 14 bases of the junction unmatched. The germline V gene has CDR1 MDHEN and CDR2 SYDVKM. The CDR3 region has the DNA TGTGCCAGCATCCCGTCCGGGACAGGGGGCGGTTGGGAGCAGTACTTC. This codes for CASIPSGTGGGWEQYF.

This chain links TRBV10-3 with TRBJ2-3; 7 positions agree with TRBD2. This CDR3 is 15 amino acids long. Per germline, CDR1 ENHRY and CDR2 SYGVKD. Trimming took 6 bases from V and 1 from J; bases not matched to a gene: 7. The CDR3 nucleotides read TGTGCCATCAGGAAGGGGACTATGGGCACAGATACGCAGTATTTT. This sequence encodes CAIRKGTMGTDTQYF.